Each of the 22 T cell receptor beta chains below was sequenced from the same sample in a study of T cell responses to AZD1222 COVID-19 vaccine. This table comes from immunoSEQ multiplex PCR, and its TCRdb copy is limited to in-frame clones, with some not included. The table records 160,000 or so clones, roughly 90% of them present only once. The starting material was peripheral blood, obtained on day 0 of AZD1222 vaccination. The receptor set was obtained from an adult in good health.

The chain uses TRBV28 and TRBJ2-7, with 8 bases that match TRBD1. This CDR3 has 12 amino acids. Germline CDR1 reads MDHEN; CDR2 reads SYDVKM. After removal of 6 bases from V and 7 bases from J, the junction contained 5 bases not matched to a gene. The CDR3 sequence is CASRRQGWEQYF. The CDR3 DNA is TGTGCCAGCAGGCGACAGGGGTGGGAGCAGTACTTC.

The CDR3: CAWSRGTGDGYTF. The CDR3 bases are TGTGCCTGGAGTCGCGGGACAGGGGATGGCTACACCTTC. The rearrangement links TRBV30 to TRBJ1-2; 10 bases are shared with TRBD1. The CDR3 is 13 residues long. CDR1 is GTSNPN and CDR2 is SVGIG in the germline V gene (reference sequence). V dropped 2 bases and J dropped 6; count of bases not matched to a gene: 3.

CDR3 residues: CASSGRGVDTQYF. The DNA for the CDR3 is TGTGCCAGCAGCGGCCGTGGGGTAGATACGCAGTATTTT. The rearrangement uses TRBV2 and TRBJ2-3; D remains ambiguous. This CDR3 region has 13 residues. The V gene's germline CDR1 is SNHLY and CDR2 FYNNEI. Trimming stripped 6 bases from V and 5 bases from J, with 12 bases between.

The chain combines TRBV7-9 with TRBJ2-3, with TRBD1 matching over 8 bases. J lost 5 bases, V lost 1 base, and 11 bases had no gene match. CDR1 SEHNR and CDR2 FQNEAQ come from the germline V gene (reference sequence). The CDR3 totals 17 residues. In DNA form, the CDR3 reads TGTGCCAGCAGCTTAGTAGGACAGGGCAAGGTAGGAGATACGCAGTATTTT. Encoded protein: CASSLVGQGKVGDTQYF.

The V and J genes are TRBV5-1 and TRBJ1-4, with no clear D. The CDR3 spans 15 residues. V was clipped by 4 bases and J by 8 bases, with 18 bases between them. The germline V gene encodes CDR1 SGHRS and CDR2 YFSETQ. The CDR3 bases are TGCGCCAGCAGCGAAAGATCGGCGGGTTACGAAAAACTGTTTTTT. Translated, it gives CASSERSAGYEKLFF.

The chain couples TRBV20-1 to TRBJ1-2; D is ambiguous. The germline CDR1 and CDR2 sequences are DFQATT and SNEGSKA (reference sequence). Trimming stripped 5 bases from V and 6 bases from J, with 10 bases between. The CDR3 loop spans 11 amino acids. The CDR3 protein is CSALRPNGYTF. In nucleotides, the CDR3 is TGCAGTGCTCTACGACCCAATGGCTACACCTTC.

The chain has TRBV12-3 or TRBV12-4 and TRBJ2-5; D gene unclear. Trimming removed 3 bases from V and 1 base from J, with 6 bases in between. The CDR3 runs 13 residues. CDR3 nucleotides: TGTGCCAGCAGTTTGGCCAGCCAAGAGACCCAGTACTTC. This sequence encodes CASSLASQETQYF.

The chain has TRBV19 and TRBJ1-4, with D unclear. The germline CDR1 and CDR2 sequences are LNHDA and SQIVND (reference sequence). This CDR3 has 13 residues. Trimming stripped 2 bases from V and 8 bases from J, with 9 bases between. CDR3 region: CASSILAEEKLFF. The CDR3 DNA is TGTGCCAGTAGTATATTGGCGGAGGAAAAACTGTTTTTT.

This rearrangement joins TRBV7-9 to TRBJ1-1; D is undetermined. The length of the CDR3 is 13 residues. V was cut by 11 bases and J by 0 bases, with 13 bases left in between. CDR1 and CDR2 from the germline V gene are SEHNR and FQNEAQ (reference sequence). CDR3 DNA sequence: TGTGCCTTAAAGACGGAGATGAACACTGAAGCTTTCTTT. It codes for CALKTEMNTEAFF.

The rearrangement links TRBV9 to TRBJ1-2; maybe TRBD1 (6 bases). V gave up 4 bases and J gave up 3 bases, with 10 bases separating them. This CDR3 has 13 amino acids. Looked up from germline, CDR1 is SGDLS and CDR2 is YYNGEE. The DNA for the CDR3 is TGTGCCAGCAGCACCCGACAGGACTATGGCTACACCTTC. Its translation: CASSTRQDYGYTF.

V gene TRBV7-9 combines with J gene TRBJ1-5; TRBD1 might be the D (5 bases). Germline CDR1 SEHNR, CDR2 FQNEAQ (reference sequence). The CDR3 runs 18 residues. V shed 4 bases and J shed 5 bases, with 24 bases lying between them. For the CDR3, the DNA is TGTGCCAGCAGCTCTGCGGCGGGGTTGGGGCTAGACCATCAGCCCCAGCATTTT. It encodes CASSSAAGLGLDHQPQHF.

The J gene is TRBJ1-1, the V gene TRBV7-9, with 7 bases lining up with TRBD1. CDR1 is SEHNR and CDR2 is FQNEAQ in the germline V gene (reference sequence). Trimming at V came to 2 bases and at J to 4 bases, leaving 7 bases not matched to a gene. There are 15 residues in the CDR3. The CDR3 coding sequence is TGTGCCAGCAGCTTACCTCAGGGGGGAGGCACTGAAGCTTTCTTT. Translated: CASSLPQGGGTEAFF.

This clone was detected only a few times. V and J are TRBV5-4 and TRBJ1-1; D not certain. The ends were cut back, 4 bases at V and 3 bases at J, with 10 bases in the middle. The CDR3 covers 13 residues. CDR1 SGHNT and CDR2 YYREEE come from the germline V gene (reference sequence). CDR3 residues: CASSQAIDTEAFF. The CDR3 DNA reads TGTGCCAGCAGCCAAGCGATCGACACTGAAGCTTTCTTT.

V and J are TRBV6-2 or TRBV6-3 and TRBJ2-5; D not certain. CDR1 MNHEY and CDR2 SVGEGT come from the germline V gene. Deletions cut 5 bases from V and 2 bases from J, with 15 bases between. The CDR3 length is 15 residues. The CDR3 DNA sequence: TGTGCCAGCAGTGACGGACGGTGGGGTCAAGAGACCCAGTACTTC. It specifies CASSDGRWGQETQYF.

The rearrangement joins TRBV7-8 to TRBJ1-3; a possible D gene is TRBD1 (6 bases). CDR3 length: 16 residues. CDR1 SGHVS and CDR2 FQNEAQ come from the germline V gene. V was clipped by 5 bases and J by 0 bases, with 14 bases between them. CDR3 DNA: TGTGCCAGCAGCGTTACCAGGGGCCTCTCTGGAAACACCATATATTTT. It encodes CASSVTRGLSGNTIYF.

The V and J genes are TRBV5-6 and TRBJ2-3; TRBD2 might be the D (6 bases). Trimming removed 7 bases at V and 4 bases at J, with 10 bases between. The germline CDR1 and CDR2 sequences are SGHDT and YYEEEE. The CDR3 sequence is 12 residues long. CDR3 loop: CASSGLSDTQYF. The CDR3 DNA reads TGTGCCAGCTCGGGACTTTCAGATACGCAGTATTTT.

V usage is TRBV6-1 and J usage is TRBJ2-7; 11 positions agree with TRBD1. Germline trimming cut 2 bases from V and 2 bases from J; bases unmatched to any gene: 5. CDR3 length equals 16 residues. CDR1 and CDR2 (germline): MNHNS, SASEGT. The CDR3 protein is CASSESPGQGAYEQYF. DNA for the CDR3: TGTGCCAGCAGTGAAAGTCCGGGACAGGGGGCCTACGAGCAGTACTTC.

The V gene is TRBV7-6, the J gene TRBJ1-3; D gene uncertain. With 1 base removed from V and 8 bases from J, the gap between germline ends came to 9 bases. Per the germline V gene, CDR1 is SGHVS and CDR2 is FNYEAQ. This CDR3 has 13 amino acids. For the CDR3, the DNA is TGTGCCAGCAGCTTAGTGAAGGAGGACACCATATATTTT. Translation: CASSLVKEDTIYF.

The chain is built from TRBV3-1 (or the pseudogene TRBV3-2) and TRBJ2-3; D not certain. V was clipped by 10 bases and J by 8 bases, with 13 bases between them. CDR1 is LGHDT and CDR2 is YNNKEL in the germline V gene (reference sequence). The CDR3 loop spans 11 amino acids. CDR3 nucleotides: TGTGCCACTAGGCCACCCGGTACGCAGTATTTT. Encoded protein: CATRPPGTQYF.

The DNA of the CDR3 is TGTGCCAGCAGCCAAGATAGGACTAGCGGGGGGTTCAATGAGCAGTTCTTC. Amino acids: CASSQDRTSGGFNEQFF. V gene TRBV3-1 (or the pseudogene TRBV3-2) combines with J gene TRBJ2-1, with 14 bases aligning to TRBD2. Germline trimming cut 0 bases from V and 6 bases from J; bases unmatched to any gene: 4. CDR3 length: 17 amino acids. The germline CDR1 and CDR2 sequences are LGHDT and YNNKEL (reference sequence).

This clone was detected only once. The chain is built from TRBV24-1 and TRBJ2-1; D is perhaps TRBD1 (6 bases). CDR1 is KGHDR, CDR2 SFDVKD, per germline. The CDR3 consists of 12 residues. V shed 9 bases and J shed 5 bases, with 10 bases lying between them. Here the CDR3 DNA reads TGTGCCACCTCCAGGGGTAACAATGAGCAGTTCTTC. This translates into CATSRGNNEQFF.

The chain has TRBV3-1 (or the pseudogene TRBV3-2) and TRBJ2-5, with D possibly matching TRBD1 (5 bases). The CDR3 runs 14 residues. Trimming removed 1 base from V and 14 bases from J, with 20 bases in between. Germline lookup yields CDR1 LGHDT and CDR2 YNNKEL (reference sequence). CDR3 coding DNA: TGTGCCAGCAGCCAAGCCCAGGGTTTTCCACAGTCATACTTC. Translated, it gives CASSQAQGFPQSYF.